One and the same sample provided the 21 T cell receptor beta chains below, sequenced in a study of memory CD4+ T cells and cytomegalovirus serostatus (dated by TCRdb to between 2018 and 2020). Library creation used the immunoSEQ multiplex PCR assay. In its TCRdb copy, this immuneACCESS table keeps in-frame sequences only and misses some clones. Where compared with another copy, unresolved V genes explain less than half of these, and the others have no known cause. For this sample there are tens of thousands of clones; around 82% appear just once. The ten most abundant clones make up approximately 0.71% of the sample. A FACSAria II was used to sort memory CD4+ T cells, defined as single viable CD3+CD4+CD8-CD45RO+ cells. Sequenced material: memory CD4+ T cells from blood. The receptors shown here come from an adult in good health and CMV-seronegative.

The chain recombines TRBV28 with TRBJ1-2; 8 nucleotides agree with TRBD1. Germline loops: CDR1 MDHEN, CDR2 SYDVKM. J lost 7 bases, V lost 6 bases, and 10 bases had no gene match. The CDR3 extends over 14 amino acids. This CDR3 is CASSSRGRIFGYTF. The DNA of the CDR3 is TGTGCCAGCAGCTCCAGGGGGCGGATCTTTGGCTACACCTTC.

This rearrangement joins TRBV28 to TRBJ2-1; 9 bases are shared with TRBD1. Germline V gene sequence: CDR1 MDHEN, CDR2 SYDVKM. The CDR3 length is 14 residues. V was clipped by 5 bases and J by 15 bases; unmatched bases: 14. In DNA form, the CDR3 reads TGTGCCAGCAGTGTAGCGTTCCGTGGACAGGGGTGGTTCTTC. Translating it yields CASSVAFRGQGWFF.

The chain combines TRBV5-5 with TRBJ1-4; D may be TRBD1 (5 bases). Between the trimmed V and J ends, which lost 4 bases and 7 bases, there was a span of 14 bases. Germline V gives CDR1 SGHKS, CDR2 YYEKEE (reference sequence). The CDR3 is 14 residues long. In nucleotides, the CDR3 is TGTGCCAGCAGCCAACAGTTTGGGGGTGAAAAACTGTTTTTT. It translates to CASSQQFGGEKLFF.

This chain uses TRBV6-1 with TRBJ2-7, with TRBD1 as a possible D gene (5 bases). The CDR3 is 14 amino acids. The germline V gene encodes CDR1 MNHNS and CDR2 SASEGT. Trimming removed 6 bases from V and 5 bases from J, with 17 bases in between. The CDR3 reads CASRTGPVVDEQYF. CDR3 nucleotides: TGTGCCAGCAGAACAGGCCCGGTAGTCGACGAGCAGTACTTC.

This clone is deemed medium-sized (0.01 to 0.1%). V is TRBV30 and J is TRBJ1-2; D unresolved. The CDR3 totals 13 residues. Looked up from germline, CDR1 is GTSNPN and CDR2 is SVGIG (reference sequence). V lost 0 bases, J lost 8 bases, and 13 bases lay in between. CDR3 bases: TGTGCCTGGAGTGTACACGGACCATTGGGCTACACCTTC. Amino acids: CAWSVHGPLGYTF.

The chain uses TRBV4-3 and TRBJ1-3; unclear D gene. Germline assignment: CDR1 LGHNA and CDR2 YSLEER. The CDR3 contains 15 residues. Trimming stripped 0 bases from V and 8 bases from J, with 14 bases between. This chain's CDR3 is CASSQEGQAGDTIYF. Written as DNA, the CDR3 is TGCGCCAGCAGCCAAGAGGGTCAGGCAGGAGACACCATATATTTT.

The chain has TRBV4-3 and TRBJ1-6; 8 bases are shared with TRBD1. CDR1 LGHNA and CDR2 YSLEER come from the germline V gene. This CDR3 has 16 amino acids. V shed 3 bases and J 7 bases; nucleotides not matched to a gene: 8. CDR3: CASSHDDRGPNSPLHF. CDR3 coding DNA: TGCGCCAGCAGCCATGATGACAGGGGTCCGAATTCACCCCTCCACTTT.

The J gene is TRBJ2-1, the V gene TRBV11-3; D may be TRBD2 (6 bases). There are 16 residues in the CDR3. Trimming shortened V by 8 bases and J by 5 bases, and 22 bases separated the two germline ends. CDR1 and CDR2 from the germline V gene are SGHNT and YENEEA. For the CDR3, the DNA is TGTGCCAGCTTACCTCGGGGGAAAAAGGCCCACAATGAGCAGTTCTTC. Translated, it gives CASLPRGKKAHNEQFF.

This clone is a singleton in its sample. This chain connects TRBV2 to TRBJ2-7, with 9 bases that match TRBD1. V shed 6 bases and J 3 bases; nucleotides not matched to a gene: 12. There are 16 residues in the CDR3. Germline V gene data show CDR1 as SNHLY and CDR2 as FYNNEI. The CDR3 DNA reads as TGTGCCAGCAGCCCTAGAAGGGGGACAGGGTACTACGAGCAGTACTTC. It specifies CASSPRRGTGYYEQYF.

J is TRBJ2-7 and V is TRBV4-3, with D perhaps being TRBD1 or TRBD2 (5 bases each). The CDR3 contains 13 residues. CDR1 is LGHNA, CDR2 YSLEER, per germline. Trimming took off 3 bases at V and 0 bases at J, with 6 bases between the two ends. The CDR3 nucleotides are TGCGCCAGCAGCCACGGGGCCTCCTACGAGCAGTACTTC. This sequence encodes CASSHGASYEQYF.

This chain uses TRBV5-1 with TRBJ1-1; perhaps TRBD1 as D (6 bases). V dropped 4 bases and J dropped 7 bases, with 11 bases sitting between them. The CDR3 totals 12 residues. The germline gives CDR1 SGHRS, CDR2 YFSETQ. CDR3 DNA: TGCGCCAGCAGCGGTACAGGGATTGAAGCTTTCTTT. Translation gives CASSGTGIEAFF.

The rearrangement links TRBV30 to TRBJ1-2; D gene ambiguous. This CDR3 spans 13 amino acids. V was clipped by 0 bases and J by 10 bases, with 15 bases between them. CDR1 and CDR2 (germline): GTSNPN, SVGIG (reference sequence). CDR3 in amino acids: CAWSVYGYRDYTF. The CDR3 region has the DNA TGTGCCTGGAGTGTATATGGGTATCGTGACTACACCTTC.

The chain uses TRBV6-6 and TRBJ2-1; 9 positions match TRBD2. V lost 8 bases, J lost 8 bases, and 16 bases stayed unmatched. The V gene's germline CDR1 is MNHNY and CDR2 SVGAGI (reference sequence). This CDR3 is 16 amino acids long. CDR3 in amino acids: CASRSHDRGGADEQFF. As DNA, the CDR3 is TGTGCCAGCCGGTCCCATGATCGCGGGGGGGCCGATGAGCAGTTCTTC.

V and J are TRBV6-1 and TRBJ2-7, with D unclear. V dropped 6 bases and J dropped 7 bases, with 16 bases sitting between them. Germline CDR1 and CDR2: MNHNS and SASEGT. The CDR3 is 13 residues long. The CDR3 DNA follows: TGTGCCAGCAGAACCCAGGTACTTGAGGAGCAGTACTTC. It is translated as CASRTQVLEEQYF.

The chain couples TRBV5-4 to TRBJ2-4; 8 bases agree with TRBD1. Germline-derived CDR1 and CDR2 are SGHNT and YYREEE (reference sequence). V gave up 0 bases and J gave up 4 bases; unmatched junction bases: 3. The CDR3 covers 15 residues. CDR3 residues: CASSLGDRPKNIQYF. The CDR3 DNA sequence: TGTGCCAGCAGCTTGGGGGACAGGCCAAAAAACATTCAGTACTTC. Drawing the rest from reference TRBV5-4 and TRBJ2-4, the complete variable domain is ETGVTQSPTHLIKTRGQQVTLRCSSQSGHNTVSWYQQALGQGPQFIFQYYREEENGRGNFPPRFSGLQFPNYSSELNVNALELDDSALYLCASSLGDRPKNIQYFGAGTRLSVL.

The CDR3 sequence is CASPSGFSGNTIYF. In nucleotides, the CDR3 is TGTGCCAGCCCCTCGGGGTTCTCTGGAAACACCATATATTTT. The chain couples TRBV7-9 to TRBJ1-3, with no clear D. The CDR3 is 14 amino acids. V was clipped by 8 bases and J by 0 bases, with 11 bases between them. Germline values: CDR1 SEHNR, CDR2 FQNEAQ (reference sequence).

The CDR3 sequence is CASQGAATQYF. For the CDR3, the DNA is TGTGCCAGTCAGGGGGCTGCGACCCAGTACTTC. This sequence joins TRBV19 and TRBJ2-5; 8 bases align to TRBD1. V dropped 8 bases and J dropped 7; count of bases not matched to a gene: 3. Germline assignment: CDR1 LNHDA and CDR2 SQIVND (reference sequence). This CDR3 contains 11 residues.

V usage is TRBV5-1 and J usage is TRBJ2-1, with a weak D call TRBD1 (6 bases). Germline V gene lookup returns CDR1 SGHRS and CDR2 YFSETQ. The V and J ends lost 4 bases and 0 bases respectively, with 14 bases between them. CDR3 length: 16 residues. The CDR3 sequence: CASSARDTYSYNEQFF. CDR3 DNA: TGCGCCAGCAGCGCACGGGACACATACTCCTACAATGAGCAGTTCTTC.

The rearrangement links TRBV28 to TRBJ1-5; D is undetermined. Trimming took 6 bases from V and 5 from J, leaving 2 bases between them. In germline, CDR1 is MDHEN, CDR2 SYDVKM. The CDR3 runs 10 residues. The CDR3 region has the DNA TGTGCCAGCAGCGATCAGCCCCAGCATTTT. Translated: CASSDQPQHF.

J is TRBJ1-5 and V is TRBV19; TRBD1 matches at 9 bases. The CDR3 length is 19 residues. Germline V gene data show CDR1 as LNHDA and CDR2 as SQIVND (reference sequence). Losses at the gene ends were 6 bases for V and 3 bases for J; bases not matched to a gene: 18. For the CDR3, the DNA is TGTGCCAGTAGCACCACAGGGGGCACAAGGCTTAGCTACAATCAGCCCCAGCATTTT. As protein: CASSTTGGTRLSYNQPQHF.

The chain recombines TRBV11-3 with TRBJ1-1; D unresolved. The V gene lost 5 bases and the J gene lost 0 bases, with 7 bases spanning the gap. Germline CDR1 SGHNT, CDR2 YENEEA. The CDR3 loop spans 13 amino acids. CDR3 region: CASSANMNTEAFF. As DNA, the CDR3 is TGTGCCAGCAGCGCGAACATGAACACTGAAGCTTTCTTT.